This T cell receptor (beta chain) was recorded in a study of cytomegalovirus exposure and HLA in healthy donors. Study-wide points: In all likelihood, a cluster of highly shared sequence variants was a sequencing artifact. The HLA-A and HLA-B alleles of most subjects were reportedly predicted accurately from TCR beta sequences.

The PCR made use of 60 Vbeta and 13 Jbeta primers. The protocol was immunoSEQ multiplex PCR, while the TCRdb copy is restricted to in-frame clones and leaves out a portion. The sample table includes about 72,000 clones. As concerns this clone: Its antigen is undetermined.

Trimming took off 1 base at V and 4 bases at J, with 14 bases between the two ends. This CDR3 spans 15 amino acids. Germline CDR1 is SGHNT and CDR2 is YYREEE (reference sequence). This TCR was sampled from a man aged 45 to 65 in good health and CMV-seropositive. The sample comprised PBMCs. The V and J genes are TRBV5-4 and TRBJ2-5, with D possibly TRBD2 on 5 matching bases. CDR3 amino acids: CASSLNPGSRETQYF. The CDR3 DNA reads as TGTGCCAGCAGCTTGAATCCGGGATCTCGAGAGACCCAGTACTTC.